The T cell receptor (beta chain) described here comes from a study of low-dose radiotherapy and immunotherapy resistance in tumors. Study-wide background: At a dose of 200 mg/m2, intravenous cyclophosphamide was given every two weeks, one day before radiation and immunotherapy.

With TRAV- and TRBV-specific primers, first-strand cDNA was made, covering the alpha and beta chains. TCR amplification ran 20 PCR cycles using constant-region and V-primer adapter primers. mRNA that had been isolated underwent amplification through in vitro transcription. TCRdb reanalysed the reads using MiXCR and keeps one entry per CDR3 protein. The repertoire includes tens of thousands of distinct CDR3 sequences, around 31% of them detected once, and roughly 10% sits in the top ten. This clonotype was recorded many times. In germline, CDR1 is LGHDT, CDR2 YNNKEL (reference sequence). CDR3 length equals 16 residues. The trim removed 4 bases at V and 4 bases at J, leaving 5 bases unmatched. The time point denotes: before trial treatment.

The chain carries TRBV3-1 and TRBJ2-2; 11 nucleotides line up with TRBD2. This sequence originates from a female donor with ovarian cancer. Source: PBMCs, taken before treatment. CDR3 region: CASSPSGLAGTGELFF. The CDR3 DNA follows: TGTGCCAGCAGCCCCAGCGGACTAGCGGGCACCGGGGAGCTGTTTTTT.